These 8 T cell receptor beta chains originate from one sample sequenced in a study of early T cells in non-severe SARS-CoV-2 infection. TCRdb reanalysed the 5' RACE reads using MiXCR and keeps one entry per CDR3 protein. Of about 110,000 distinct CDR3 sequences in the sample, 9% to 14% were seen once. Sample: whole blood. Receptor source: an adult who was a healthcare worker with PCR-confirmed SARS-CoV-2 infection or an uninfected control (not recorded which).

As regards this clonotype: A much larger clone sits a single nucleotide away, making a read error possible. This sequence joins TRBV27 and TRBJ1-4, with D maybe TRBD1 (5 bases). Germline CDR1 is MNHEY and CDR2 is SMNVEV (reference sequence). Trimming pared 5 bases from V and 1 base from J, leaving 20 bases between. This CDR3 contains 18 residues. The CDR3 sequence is CASSPLSGRVETNEKLFF. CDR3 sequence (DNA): TGTGCCAGCAGTCCCCTTTCAGGGAGGGTCGAAACTAATGAAAAACTGTTTTTT.

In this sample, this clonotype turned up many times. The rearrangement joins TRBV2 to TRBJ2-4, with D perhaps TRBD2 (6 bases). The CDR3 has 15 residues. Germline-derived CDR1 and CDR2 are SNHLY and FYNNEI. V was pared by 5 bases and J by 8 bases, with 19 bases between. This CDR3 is CASSQVPRWGDIQYF. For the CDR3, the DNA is TGTGCCAGCAGTCAAGTGCCCCGTTGGGGGGACATTCAGTACTTC. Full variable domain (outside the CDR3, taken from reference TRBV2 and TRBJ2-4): EPEVTQTPSHQVTQMGQEVILRCVPISNHLYFYWYRQILGQKVEFLVSFYNNEISEKSEIFDDQFSVERPDGSNFTLKIRSTKLEDSAMYFCASSQVPRWGDIQYFGAGTRLSVL.

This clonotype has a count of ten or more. The CDR3 region has the DNA TGTGCCAGCAGTCCTATATTCCTTAGCACAGATACGCAGTATTTT. Its translation: CASSPIFLSTDTQYF. This sequence joins TRBV28 and TRBJ2-3; no reliable D call. The CDR3 spans 15 residues. Trimming left V 5 bases short and J 0 bases short, with 12 bases between. Per the germline V gene, CDR1 is MDHEN and CDR2 is SYDVKM.

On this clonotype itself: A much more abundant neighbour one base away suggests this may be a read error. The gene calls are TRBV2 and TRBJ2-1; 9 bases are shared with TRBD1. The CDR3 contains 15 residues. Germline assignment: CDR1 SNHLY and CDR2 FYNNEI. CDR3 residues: CAGSALTGGGNEQFF. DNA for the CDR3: TGTGCCGGCAGTGCATTGACAGGGGGTGGAAATGAGCAGTTCTTC.

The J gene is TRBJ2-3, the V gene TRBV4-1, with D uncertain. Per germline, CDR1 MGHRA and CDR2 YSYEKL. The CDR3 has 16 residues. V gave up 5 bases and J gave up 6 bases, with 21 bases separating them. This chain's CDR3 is CASSGYDRNNEDTQYF. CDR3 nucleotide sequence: TGCGCCAGCAGCGGATACGACCGGAATAACGAGGATACGCAGTATTTT.

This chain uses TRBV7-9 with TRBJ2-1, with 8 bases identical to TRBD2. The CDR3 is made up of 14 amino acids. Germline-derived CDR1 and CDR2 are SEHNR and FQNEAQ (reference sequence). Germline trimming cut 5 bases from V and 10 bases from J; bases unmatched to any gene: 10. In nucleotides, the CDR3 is TGTGCCAGCAGCCCCCAGGGACTAGATATCGAGCAGTTCTTC. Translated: CASSPQGLDIEQFF.

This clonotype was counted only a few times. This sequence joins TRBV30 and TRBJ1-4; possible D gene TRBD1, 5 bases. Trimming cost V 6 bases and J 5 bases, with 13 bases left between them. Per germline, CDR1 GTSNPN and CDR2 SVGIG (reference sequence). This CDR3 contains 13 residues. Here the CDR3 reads CACRGTENEKLFF. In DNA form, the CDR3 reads TGTGCCTGTCGAGGGACGGAGAATGAAAAACTGTTTTTT. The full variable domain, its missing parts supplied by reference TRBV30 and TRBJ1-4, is SQTIHQWPATLVQPVGSPLSLECTVEGTSNPNLYWYRQAAGRGLQLLFYSVGIGQISSEVPQNLSASRPQDRQFILSSKKLLLSDSGFYLCACRGTENEKLFFGSGTQLSVL.

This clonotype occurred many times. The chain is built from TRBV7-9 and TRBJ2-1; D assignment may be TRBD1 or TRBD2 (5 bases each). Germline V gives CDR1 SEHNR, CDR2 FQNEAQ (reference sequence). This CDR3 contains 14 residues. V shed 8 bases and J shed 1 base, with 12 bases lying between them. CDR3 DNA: TGTGCCAGCCGGGGCTTCCTATCCTACAATGAGCAGTTCTTC. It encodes CASRGFLSYNEQFF.